This T cell receptor beta chain was captured in a study of T-cell reconstitution after alpha-beta-depleted transplantation in children. Study-wide results and caveats: From surviving recipient T cells and thymic progenitors came the high day-60 TCRbeta diversity observed in some patients. One year post-transplant, T-cell counts and diversity were largely derived from T cells produced anew. Reports say that about two months after transplant, the alpha-beta T cells came out of several hundred graft clones that had expanded.

Of note for this clonotype: Its antigen is unknown.

A TCRbeta library incorporating unique molecular identifiers was prepared. TCRdb processed the PCR reads anew with MiXCR; each CDR3 protein has one entry. The table shows more than 200,000 distinct CDR3 sequences, with about 23% occurring only once. Here the sequenced sample was PBMCs, taken before TCRalphabeta/CD19-depleted stem cell transplant. The sequence was obtained from a girl aged 2 to 10 with Fanconi anemia, due to receive a stem cell transplant.

The CDR3 DNA sequence: TGTGCCAGAGGGGAGTATGAGCAGTTCTTC. It translates to CARGEYEQFF. This sequence joins TRBV2 and TRBJ2-1; D may be TRBD1 or TRBD2 (5 bases each). There are 10 residues in the CDR3. V gave up 9 bases and J gave up 8 bases, with 8 bases separating them. In germline, CDR1 is SNHLY, CDR2 FYNNEI.